This TCR beta chain is from a study of technical replicates of blood from a few donors. Assay: immunoSEQ multiplex PCR; the TCRdb copy retains only in-frame clones and omits some. The table lists about 71,000 clones, roughly 90% of them singletons. J was trimmed by 4 bases and V by 5 bases; bases with no gene match: 22. Germline CDR1 and CDR2: LNHDA and SQIVND (reference sequence). The CDR3 is 20 amino acids. The TCR was taken from a human donor in good health. Some clones in this sample may be carry-over from other donors' samples. The chain is built from TRBV19 and TRBJ1-2; 10 bases are shared with TRBD1. The sequenced sample was PBMCs. CDR3 sequence (DNA): TGTGCCAGTAGTGTCGACTACCGGGACAGGGGAGGACGGAATAGCTATGGCTACACCTTC. This encodes CASSVDYRDRGGRNSYGYTF.